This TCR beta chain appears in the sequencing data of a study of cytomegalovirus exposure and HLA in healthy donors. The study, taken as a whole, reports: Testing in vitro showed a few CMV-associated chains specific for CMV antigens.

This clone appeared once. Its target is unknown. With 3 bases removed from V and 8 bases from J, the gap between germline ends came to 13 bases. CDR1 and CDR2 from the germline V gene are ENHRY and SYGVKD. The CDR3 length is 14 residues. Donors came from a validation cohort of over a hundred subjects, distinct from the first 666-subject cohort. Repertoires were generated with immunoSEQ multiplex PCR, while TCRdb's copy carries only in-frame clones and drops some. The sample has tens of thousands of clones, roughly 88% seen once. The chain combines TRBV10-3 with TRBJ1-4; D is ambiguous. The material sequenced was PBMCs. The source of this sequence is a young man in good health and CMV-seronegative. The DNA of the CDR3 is TGTGCCATCAGTGATAAAATTGGAGGGGAAAAACTGTTTTTT. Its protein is CAISDKIGGEKLFF.